The 8 T cell receptor beta chains in this list originate from one sample, sequenced in a study of shared clonotypes between healthy human individuals. Sequencing was performed with immunoSEQ multiplex PCR; in TCRdb, only in-frame clones are kept and a portion is missing. Of 2 million to 2.5 million clones in the sample, approximately 95% were seen once. The specimen was naive CD4+ T cells from PBMCs. Subset reported: CD45RA+ positively selected. The source is a man between 18 and 29 years old in good health. Some clones in this sample may be carry-over from other donors' samples.

The chain is built from TRBV6-6 and TRBJ1-2; D is ambiguous. Germline lookup yields CDR1 MNHNY and CDR2 SVGAGI (reference sequence). The CDR3 is 15 residues long. With 0 bases removed from V and 4 bases from J, the gap between germline ends came to 12 bases. CDR3 in amino acids: CASSYSKWEGYGYTF. The CDR3 DNA reads as TGTGCCAGCAGTTACTCGAAGTGGGAAGGCTATGGCTACACCTTC.

This chain joins TRBV9 and TRBJ2-7, with 13 bases that match TRBD2. The CDR3 is made up of 16 amino acids. V lost 0 bases and J lost 5; bases outside the gene matches: 5. Per the germline V gene, CDR1 is SGDLS and CDR2 is YYNGEE. Here the CDR3 DNA reads TGTGCCAGCAGCGTAGGCGGACTAGCGGGAGTTCACGAGCAGTACTTC. This translates into CASSVGGLAGVHEQYF.

The chain links TRBV6-6 to TRBJ1-5, with 8 bases matching TRBD1. Germline trimming cut 5 bases from V and 5 bases from J; bases unmatched to any gene: 5. The CDR3 extends over 14 amino acids. Germline V gene data show CDR1 as MNHNY and CDR2 as SVGAGI (reference sequence). The CDR3 reads CASSTDRGYQPQHF. The CDR3 DNA follows: TGTGCCAGCAGTACAGACAGGGGATATCAGCCCCAGCATTTT.

The V gene is TRBV28, the J gene TRBJ2-6; the D is unclear. V lost 9 bases, J lost 6 bases, and 9 bases lay in between. This CDR3 region has 12 residues. Germline loops: CDR1 MDHEN, CDR2 SYDVKM. Written as DNA, the CDR3 is TGTGCCAGAACTCCCCCGGCCAACGTCCTGACTTTC. This gives the protein CARTPPANVLTF.

In regard to this clone: The same CDR3 is also encoded by other DNA sequences in this sample. CDR3 bases: TGTGCCAGCAGCTTAGGTACTAGCGGGAGTGATACGCAGTATTTT. Its protein product is CASSLGTSGSDTQYF. V and J are TRBV7-3 and TRBJ2-3, with TRBD2 matching 11 bases. After removal of 2 bases from V and 6 bases from J, the junction contained 4 bases not matched to a gene. The CDR3 covers 15 residues. CDR1 and CDR2 (germline): SGHTA, FQGTGA.

The V gene is TRBV18, the J gene TRBJ1-1; D might be TRBD1 (6 bases). Looked up from germline, CDR1 is KGHSH and CDR2 is LQKENI. V lost 4 bases and J 3 bases, leaving 12 bases between the germline ends. The CDR3 is 14 residues long. The CDR3 DNA sequence: TGTGCCAGCTCACGGACAGATAGCTACACTGAAGCTTTCTTT. It is translated as CASSRTDSYTEAFF.

The J gene is TRBJ1-2, the V gene TRBV18; unclear D gene. The length of the CDR3 is 14 residues. Trimming removed 3 bases at V and 7 bases at J, with 15 bases between. The V gene's germline CDR1 is KGHSH and CDR2 LQKENI. The CDR3 DNA reads TGTGCCAGCTCACCTTACGGCGCAGAGACTGGCTACACCTTC. Translated: CASSPYGAETGYTF.

The chain couples TRBV29-1 to TRBJ2-4; D is unclear. The germline V gene has CDR1 SQVTM and CDR2 ANQGSEA. The CDR3 spans 12 residues. V was pared by 7 bases and J by 2 bases, with 9 bases between. The CDR3 sequence is CSGLSPKNIQYF. The CDR3 nucleotides are TGCAGCGGTCTAAGCCCCAAAAACATTCAGTACTTC.